This T cell receptor beta chain was found in a study of PD-L1 blockade in urothelial cancer. The time point denotes: pretreatment peripheral blood. The assay was immunoSEQ multiplex PCR, and TCRdb's table has in-frame clones only and misses some. The table records roughly 51,000 clones, 70% to 90% of them present only once. Material: PBMCs, obtained around atezolizumab (anti-PD-L1) treatment. The clonotype comes from a man aged 55 to 69 with urothelial cancer.

The CDR3 is CASSVEGQGNTEAFF. CDR3 in DNA: TGTGCCAGCAGCGTAGAAGGACAGGGGAACACTGAAGCTTTCTTT. The gene calls are TRBV7-9 and TRBJ1-1; 8 nucleotides match TRBD1. Germline CDR1 and CDR2: SEHNR and FQNEAQ (reference sequence). This CDR3 has 15 residues. V was clipped by 5 bases and J by 1 base; unmatched bases: 6.